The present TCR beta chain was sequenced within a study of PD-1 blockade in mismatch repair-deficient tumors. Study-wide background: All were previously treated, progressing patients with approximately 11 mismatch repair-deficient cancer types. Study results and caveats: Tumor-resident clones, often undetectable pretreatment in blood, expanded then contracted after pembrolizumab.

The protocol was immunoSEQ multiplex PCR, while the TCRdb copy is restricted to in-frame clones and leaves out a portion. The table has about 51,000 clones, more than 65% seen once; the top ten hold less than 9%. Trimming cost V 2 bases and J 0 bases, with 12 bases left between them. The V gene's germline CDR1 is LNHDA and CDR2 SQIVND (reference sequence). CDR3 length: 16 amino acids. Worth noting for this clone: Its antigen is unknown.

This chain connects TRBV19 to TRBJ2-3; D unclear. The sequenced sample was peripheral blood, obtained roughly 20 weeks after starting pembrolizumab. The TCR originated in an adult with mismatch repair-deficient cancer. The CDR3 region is CASSITPEPSTDTQYF. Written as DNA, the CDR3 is TGTGCCAGTAGTATAACTCCGGAGCCTAGCACAGATACGCAGTATTTT.